This T cell receptor beta chain derives from a study of T-cell reconstitution after alpha-beta-depleted transplantation in children. There are many counts of this clonotype. Preparation of the TCRbeta library involved a method that used unique molecular identifiers. TCRdb reprocessed the PCR reads via MiXCR and lists one record per CDR3 protein. The table records some 590,000 distinct CDR3 sequences, about 10% of them present only once. The CDR3 length is 16 residues. V shed 6 bases and J shed 3 bases, with 18 bases lying between them. Germline V gene lookup returns CDR1 SGHRS and CDR2 YFSETQ. The specimen was PBMCs from the stem cell graft donor, collected from the stem cell graft. This rearrangement joins TRBV5-1 to TRBJ2-2; the D call may be TRBD1 or TRBD2 (5 bases each). This receptor was identified in a human donor who donated a stem cell graft to a child with acute myeloid leukemia. Written as DNA, the CDR3 is TGCGCCAGCACCCATGGGGGACCGATGGACACCGGGGAGCTGTTTTTT. The encoded protein is CASTHGGPMDTGELFF.